This TCR beta chain was sequenced during a study of radiation and T cells in renal cell carcinoma. This clone was counted between two and nine times. The V gene's germline CDR1 is SNHLY and CDR2 FYNNEI. The CDR3 is 14 amino acids. Trimming removed 2 bases at V and 0 bases at J, with 7 bases between. Noted time point: baseline pretreatment blood. Treatment described: 15 Gy SBRT to primary tumor, nephrectomy 4 weeks later. Profiling relied on immunoSEQ multiplex PCR, and the TCRdb table lists in-frame clones only, not all of them. This table has 130,000 or so clones, more than 70% appearing once. The V call is TRBV2, the J call TRBJ1-2; D gene ambiguous. The sequencing here drew on blood, taken from a patient whose treatment included radiotherapy and nephrectomy. This receptor was identified in a woman aged 45-65 years with renal cell carcinoma. Here the CDR3 reads CASSEWGSNYGYTF. The CDR3 nucleotides read TGTGCCAGCAGTGAATGGGGATCTAACTATGGCTACACCTTC.